Following are 21 T cell receptor beta chains from one sample sequenced in a study of T cell changes during pregnancy in multiple sclerosis. Sequenced by immunoSEQ multiplex PCR; TCRdb stores in-frame clones only, minus some. The top ten hold less than 0.3% of the sample, which has roughly 50,000 clones, about 92% seen once. Sequences were derived from CD4+ T cells from peripheral blood mononuclear cells, sampled in the third trimester of pregnancy. The receptors were sampled from a female donor with multiple sclerosis, enrolled in a pregnancy study.

The J gene is TRBJ1-3, the V gene TRBV11-2; TRBD1 is a possible D gene (5 bases). The germline V gene encodes CDR1 SGHAT and CDR2 FQNNGV. The V end was cut by 1 base, the J end by 0 bases, with 10 bases between. This CDR3 comprises 16 residues. The CDR3 DNA reads as TGTGCCAGCAGCTTAGGCCCGGGGGTCTCTGGAAACACCATATATTTT. It codes for CASSLGPGVSGNTIYF.

The J gene is TRBJ1-1, the V gene TRBV9; a weak D match, TRBD1 (6 bases). V lost 3 bases and J 1 base, leaving 16 bases between the germline ends. Germline loops: CDR1 SGDLS, CDR2 YYNGEE. The CDR3 has 16 residues. CDR3 in amino acids: CASSGGGGTSNTEAFF. The CDR3 nucleotides are TGTGCCAGCAGCGGCGGGGGGGGCACCTCGAACACTGAAGCTTTCTTT.

The chain couples TRBV7-9 to TRBJ2-7, with a weak D call TRBD2 (5 bases). Trimming stripped 2 bases from V and 5 bases from J, with 7 bases between. Germline V gives CDR1 SEHNR, CDR2 FQNEAQ (reference sequence). This CDR3 is 12 amino acids long. The CDR3 spells CASSLTGNEQYF. CDR3 nucleotide sequence: TGTGCCAGCAGCTTAACGGGGAACGAGCAGTACTTC.

V and J are TRBV5-6 and TRBJ2-5; TRBD2 aligns across 12 bases. V was pared by 2 bases and J by 0 bases, with 2 bases of the junction left unmatched. Germline loops: CDR1 SGHDT, CDR2 YYEEEE. The CDR3 covers 16 residues. The CDR3 loop reads CASSLGLAGYQETQYF. In DNA form, the CDR3 reads TGTGCCAGCAGCTTAGGACTAGCGGGGTACCAAGAGACCCAGTACTTC.

V is TRBV4-2 and J is TRBJ2-5, with D possibly TRBD2 on 6 matching bases. Germline values: CDR1 LGHNA, CDR2 YNFKEQ. The CDR3 has 13 residues. The V end was cut by 6 bases, the J end by 4 bases, with 12 bases between. The CDR3: CASRVVGGETQYF. The CDR3 coding sequence is TGTGCCAGCAGAGTAGTCGGGGGAGAGACCCAGTACTTC.

This clone came up once. J is TRBJ1-3 and V is TRBV10-3, with D hard to call. Between the trimmed V and J ends, which lost 10 bases and 4 bases, there was a span of 17 bases. The germline gives CDR1 ENHRY, CDR2 SYGVKD. CDR3 size: 14 residues. The CDR3 is CATTGVNLGNTIYF. The CDR3 DNA reads TGTGCCACCACCGGGGTCAACCTCGGAAACACCATATATTTT.

This clone was counted once. The V gene is TRBV5-1, the J gene TRBJ1-2, with D possibly matching TRBD1 (5 bases). The CDR3 runs 14 residues. From germline, CDR1 is SGHRS and CDR2 YFSETQ. Trimming removed 0 bases at V and 6 bases at J, with 12 bases between. The CDR3 DNA reads as TGCGCCAGCAGCTTGGGGGGGGTTGTTGATGGCTACACCTTC. This sequence encodes CASSLGGVVDGYTF.

The chain links TRBV7-6 to TRBJ2-1; 12 nucleotides align to TRBD2. The length of the CDR3 is 15 residues. The ends lost 1 base at V and 12 bases at J; junction bases unmatched: 7. CDR1 SGHVS and CDR2 FNYEAQ come from the germline V gene. This CDR3 reads CASSLGAPSGRGQFF. CDR3 nucleotides: TGTGCCAGCAGCTTAGGGGCCCCTAGCGGGAGGGGGCAGTTCTTC.

DNA of the CDR3: TGCACCAGCAGCCGAGTAGACGATCGGGTGGTTCCCTACGAGCAGTACTTC. Translation: CTSSRVDDRVVPYEQYF. The rearrangement joins TRBV1 to TRBJ2-7; the table assigns TRBD2, which was not confirmed against the DNA. TRBV1 is listed as a pseudogene. CDR3 size: 17 residues.

The chain carries TRBV2 and TRBJ1-5, with TRBD1 matching 7 bases. J was trimmed by 7 bases and V by 2 bases; bases with no gene match: 8. Germline V lookup: CDR1 SNHLY, CDR2 FYNNEI. There are 15 residues in the CDR3. CDR3 sequence reads: CASSETTGSRQPQHF. In DNA, the CDR3 is TGTGCCAGCAGTGAAACGACAGGGTCAAGACAGCCCCAGCATTTT.

This chain uses TRBV29-1 with TRBJ2-1; 9 nucleotides align to TRBD2. This CDR3 comprises 17 residues. Germline trimming cut 3 bases from V and 4 bases from J; bases unmatched to any gene: 13. Germline lookup yields CDR1 SQVTM and CDR2 ANQGSEA. The chain's CDR3 is CSVDSETSGGLYNEQFF. Written as DNA, the CDR3 is TGCAGCGTTGACTCGGAGACTAGCGGCGGATTATACAATGAGCAGTTCTTC.

The CDR3 sequence is CASSPDSWREGDTQYF. The CDR3 region has the DNA TGCGCCAGCAGCCCCGACAGCTGGCGAGAAGGAGATACGCAGTATTTT. This sequence joins TRBV5-1 and TRBJ2-3; perhaps TRBD1 as D (5 bases). The CDR3 is 16 amino acids. Per germline, CDR1 SGHRS and CDR2 YFSETQ. V lost 4 bases, J lost 5 bases, and 20 bases lay in between.

V is TRBV19 and J is TRBJ1-1, with a possible D match to TRBD1 (5 bases). Germline lookup yields CDR1 LNHDA and CDR2 SQIVND (reference sequence). Trimming stripped 6 bases from V and 4 bases from J, with 21 bases between. The CDR3 contains 16 residues. The CDR3 spells CASSLSGTAVGTEAFF. For the CDR3, the DNA is TGTGCCAGTAGCCTCTCCGGGACTGCCGTCGGCACTGAAGCTTTCTTT.

This chain connects TRBV28 to TRBJ2-5; 7 nucleotides line up with TRBD1. The J segment lost 5 bases and the V segment lost 6 bases, leaving 15 bases of the junction unmatched. Germline CDR1 MDHEN, CDR2 SYDVKM. The CDR3 runs 16 residues. The CDR3 spells CASSPDRVVTKETQYF. As DNA, the CDR3 is TGTGCCAGCAGCCCCGACAGGGTAGTAACTAAGGAGACCCAGTACTTC.

The chain has TRBV6-6 and TRBJ1-4; 9 bases are a match to TRBD1. The J segment lost 7 bases and the V segment lost 5 bases, leaving 8 bases of the junction unmatched. Looked up from germline, CDR1 is MNHNY and CDR2 is SVGAGI (reference sequence). The length of the CDR3 is 15 residues. The CDR3 spells CASSLADRGGEKLFF. The CDR3 DNA sequence: TGTGCCAGCAGTCTCGCGGACAGGGGTGGTGAAAAACTGTTTTTT.

The CDR3 protein is CAWMGGITDTQYF. For the CDR3, the DNA is TGTGCCTGGATGGGCGGGATCACAGATACGCAGTATTTT. The chain has TRBV30 and TRBJ2-3; D perhaps matches TRBD2 (6 bases). Germline V gene lookup returns CDR1 GTSNPN and CDR2 SVGIG (reference sequence). This CDR3 is 13 amino acids long. The V gene lost 4 bases and the J gene lost 2 bases, with 10 bases spanning the gap.

The rearrangement links TRBV7-2 to TRBJ1-5; D might be TRBD1 (6 bases). Trimming stripped 5 bases from V and 7 bases from J, with 18 bases between. Germline assignment: CDR1 SGHTA and CDR2 FQGNSA. The CDR3 sequence is 15 residues long. The CDR3 here is CASSRLAGVEQPQHF. The CDR3, as DNA: TGTGCCAGCAGCCGACTGGCAGGGGTAGAACAGCCCCAGCATTTT.

This chain joins TRBV28 and TRBJ1-2, with no clear D. V shed 7 bases and J shed 0 bases, with 3 bases lying between them. Germline-derived CDR1 and CDR2 are MDHEN and SYDVKM. The CDR3 is 11 residues long. In nucleotides, the CDR3 is TGTGCCAGCATTACTAACTATGGCTACACCTTC. This encodes CASITNYGYTF.

The rearrangement links TRBV9 to TRBJ2-1, with D possibly being TRBD1 (5 bases). V was trimmed by 0 bases and J by 3 bases, leaving 10 bases between them. The CDR3 is 15 residues long. Germline lookup yields CDR1 SGDLS and CDR2 YYNGEE. CDR3: CASSVGGARYNEQFF. The CDR3 DNA sequence: TGTGCCAGCAGCGTAGGTGGGGCGCGCTACAATGAGCAGTTCTTC.

The chain is built from TRBV5-1 and TRBJ1-4; no reliable D call. Germline V gives CDR1 SGHRS, CDR2 YFSETQ. The V end lost 1 base, the J end lost 2 bases, and 9 bases lay between the germline ends. The CDR3 is made up of 15 amino acids. As DNA, the CDR3 is TGCGCCAGCAGCTTGAGAGGGAACACTAATGAAAAACTGTTTTTT. It yields the protein CASSLRGNTNEKLFF.

This chain connects TRBV6-5 to TRBJ2-2; 8 bases align to TRBD2. The CDR3 has 15 residues. Per germline, CDR1 MNHEY and CDR2 SVGAGI. The trim removed 6 bases at V and 4 bases at J, leaving 7 bases unmatched. CDR3 DNA sequence: TGTGCCAGCAGCCGCGGGGGGAGCGCCACCGGGGAGCTGTTTTTT. It specifies CASSRGGSATGELFF.